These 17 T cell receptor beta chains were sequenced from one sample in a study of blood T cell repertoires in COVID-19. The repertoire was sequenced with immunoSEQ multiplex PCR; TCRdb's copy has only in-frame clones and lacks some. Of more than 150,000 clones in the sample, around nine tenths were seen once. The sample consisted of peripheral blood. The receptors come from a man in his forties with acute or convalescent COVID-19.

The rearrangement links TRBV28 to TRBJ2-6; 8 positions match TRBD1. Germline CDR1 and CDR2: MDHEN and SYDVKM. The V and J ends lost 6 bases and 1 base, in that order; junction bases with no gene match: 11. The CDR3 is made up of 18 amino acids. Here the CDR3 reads CASSRPGQGSSGANVLTF. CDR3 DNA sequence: TGTGCCAGCAGCCGACCCGGACAGGGTTCGTCTGGGGCCAACGTCCTGACTTTC.

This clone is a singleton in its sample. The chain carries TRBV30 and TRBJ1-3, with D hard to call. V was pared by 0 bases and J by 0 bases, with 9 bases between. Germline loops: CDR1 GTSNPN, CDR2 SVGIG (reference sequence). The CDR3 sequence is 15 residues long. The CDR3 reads CAWSVNGVSGNTIYF. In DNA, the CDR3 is TGTGCCTGGAGTGTAAACGGGGTCTCTGGAAACACCATATATTTT.

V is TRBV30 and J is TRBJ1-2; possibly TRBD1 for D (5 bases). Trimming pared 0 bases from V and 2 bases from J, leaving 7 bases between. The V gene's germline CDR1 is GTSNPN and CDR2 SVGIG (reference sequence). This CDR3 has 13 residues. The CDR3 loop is CAWSVGQNYGYTF. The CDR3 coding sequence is TGTGCCTGGAGTGTGGGGCAGAACTATGGCTACACCTTC.

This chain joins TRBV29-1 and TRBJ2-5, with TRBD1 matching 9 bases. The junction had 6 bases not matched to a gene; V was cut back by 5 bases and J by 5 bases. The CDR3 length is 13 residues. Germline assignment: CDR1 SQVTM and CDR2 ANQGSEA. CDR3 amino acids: CSVNRGLRETQYF. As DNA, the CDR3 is TGCAGCGTTAACAGGGGGCTTCGGGAGACCCAGTACTTC.

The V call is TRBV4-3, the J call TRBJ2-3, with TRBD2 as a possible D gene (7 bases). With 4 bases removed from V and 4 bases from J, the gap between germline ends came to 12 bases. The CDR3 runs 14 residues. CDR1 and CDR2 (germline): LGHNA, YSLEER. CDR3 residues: CASSPIGGADTQYF. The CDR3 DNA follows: TGCGCCAGCAGCCCCATAGGGGGGGCAGATACGCAGTATTTT.

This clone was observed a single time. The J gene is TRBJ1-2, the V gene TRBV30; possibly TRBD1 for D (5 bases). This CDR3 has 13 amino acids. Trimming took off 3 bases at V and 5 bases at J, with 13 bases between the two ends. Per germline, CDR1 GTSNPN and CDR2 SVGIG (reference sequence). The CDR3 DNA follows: TGTGCCTGGAGAAGCAGGGCTGAGTATGGCTACACCTTC. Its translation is CAWRSRAEYGYTF.

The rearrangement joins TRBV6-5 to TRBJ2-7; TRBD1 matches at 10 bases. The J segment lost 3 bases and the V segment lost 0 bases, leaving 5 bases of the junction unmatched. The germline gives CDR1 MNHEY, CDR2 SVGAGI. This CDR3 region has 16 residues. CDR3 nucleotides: TGTGCCAGCAGTTACTCCTACCGGGACAGGGGCTACGAGCAGTACTTC. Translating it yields CASSYSYRDRGYEQYF.

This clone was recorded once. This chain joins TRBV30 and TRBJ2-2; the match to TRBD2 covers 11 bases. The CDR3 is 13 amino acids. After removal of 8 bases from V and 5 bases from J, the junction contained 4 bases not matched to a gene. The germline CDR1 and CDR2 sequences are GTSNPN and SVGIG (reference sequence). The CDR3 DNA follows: TGTGCCCACTCTAGCGGGGGGACCGGGGAGCTGTTTTTT. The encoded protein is CAHSSGGTGELFF.

The CDR3 loop is CASSPRPSSYEQYF. Here the CDR3 DNA reads TGTGCCAGCTCACCACGGCCCAGTTCCTACGAGCAGTACTTC. The chain carries TRBV18 and TRBJ2-7, with D unclear. Germline CDR1 KGHSH, CDR2 LQKENI. Trimming left V 1 base short and J 1 base short, with 8 bases between. There are 14 residues in the CDR3.

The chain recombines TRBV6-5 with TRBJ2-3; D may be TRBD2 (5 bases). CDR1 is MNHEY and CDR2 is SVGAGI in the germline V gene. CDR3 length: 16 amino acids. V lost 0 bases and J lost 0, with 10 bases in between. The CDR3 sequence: CASSYSQLASTDTQYF. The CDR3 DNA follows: TGTGCCAGCAGTTACTCGCAGCTAGCTAGCACAGATACGCAGTATTTT.

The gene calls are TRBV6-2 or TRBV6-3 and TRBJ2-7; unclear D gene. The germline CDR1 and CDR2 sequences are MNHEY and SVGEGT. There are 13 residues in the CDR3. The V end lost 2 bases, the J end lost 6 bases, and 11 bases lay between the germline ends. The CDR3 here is CASSYLLPREQYF. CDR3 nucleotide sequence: TGTGCCAGCAGTTACCTCCTCCCTCGCGAGCAGTACTTC.

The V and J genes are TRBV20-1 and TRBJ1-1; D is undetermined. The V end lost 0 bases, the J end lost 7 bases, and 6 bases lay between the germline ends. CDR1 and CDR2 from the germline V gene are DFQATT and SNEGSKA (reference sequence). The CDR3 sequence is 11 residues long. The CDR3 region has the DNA TGCAGTGCTAGAGATAGTAGTGAAGCTTTCTTT. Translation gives CSARDSSEAFF.

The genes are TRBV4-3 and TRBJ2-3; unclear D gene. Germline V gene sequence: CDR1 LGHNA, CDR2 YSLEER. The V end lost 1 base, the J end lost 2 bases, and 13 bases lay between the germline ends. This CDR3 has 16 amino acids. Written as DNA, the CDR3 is TGCGCCAGCAGCCAAGTCGCAGGCACCATCACAGATACGCAGTATTTT. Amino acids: CASSQVAGTITDTQYF.

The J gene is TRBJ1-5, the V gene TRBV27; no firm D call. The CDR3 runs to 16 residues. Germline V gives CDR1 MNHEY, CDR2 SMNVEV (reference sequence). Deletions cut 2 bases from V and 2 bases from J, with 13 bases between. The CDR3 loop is CASSLVGSEGNQPQHF. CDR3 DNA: TGTGCCAGCAGTTTAGTAGGGAGCGAGGGCAATCAGCCCCAGCATTTT.

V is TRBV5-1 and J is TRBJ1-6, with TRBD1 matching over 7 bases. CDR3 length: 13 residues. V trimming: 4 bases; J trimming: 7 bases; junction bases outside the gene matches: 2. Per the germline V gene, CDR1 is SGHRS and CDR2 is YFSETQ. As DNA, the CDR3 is TGCGCCAGCAGCCCGGACAGGAATTCACCCCTCCACTTT. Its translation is CASSPDRNSPLHF.

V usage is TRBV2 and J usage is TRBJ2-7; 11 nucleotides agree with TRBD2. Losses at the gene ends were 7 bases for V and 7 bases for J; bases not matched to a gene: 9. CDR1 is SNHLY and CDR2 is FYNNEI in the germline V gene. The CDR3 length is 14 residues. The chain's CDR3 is CASIHPTSGVEQYF. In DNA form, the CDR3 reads TGTGCCAGCATCCACCCGACTAGCGGGGTTGAGCAGTACTTC.

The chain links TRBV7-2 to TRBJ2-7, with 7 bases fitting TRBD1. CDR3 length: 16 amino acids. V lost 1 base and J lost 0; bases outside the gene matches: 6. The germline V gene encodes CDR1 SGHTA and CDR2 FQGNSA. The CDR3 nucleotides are TGTGCCAGCAGCTTAGGTTTCAGGGGGAGCTCCTACGAGCAGTACTTC. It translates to CASSLGFRGSSYEQYF.